One sample yielded the 14 T cell receptor beta chains listed below, sequenced in a study of radiotherapy plus CTLA-4 blockade in lung cancer. The table came from immunoSEQ multiplex PCR; TCRdb's copy has only in-frame clones and leaves some out. The sample yields fewer than 140,000 clones, 85% seen once. The material sequenced was peripheral blood, taken from a patient treated with radiotherapy plus ipilimumab. The origin of the receptors is a human donor with non-small cell lung cancer that progressed on radiotherapy plus ipilimumab. Some clones in this sample may be carry-over from other donors' samples.

The count of this clone is one. The rearrangement uses TRBV18 and TRBJ1-4, with D hard to call. The CDR3 has 15 residues. Trimming took 4 bases from V and 1 from J, leaving 10 bases between them. The germline CDR1 and CDR2 sequences are KGHSH and LQKENI. DNA of the CDR3: TGTGCCAGCTCACGCGGGTTTATAACTAATGAAAAACTGTTTTTT. Its protein product is CASSRGFITNEKLFF.

The chain joins TRBV12-5 to TRBJ2-2; TRBD1 aligns across 9 bases. Germline loops: CDR1 LGHNT, CDR2 FRNRAP. The CDR3 loop spans 16 amino acids. J gave up 3 bases and V 5 bases, and 7 bases lay outside the gene matches. In nucleotides, the CDR3 is TGTGCTAGTGGTGACCTACGACAGGGGGACACCGGGGAGCTGTTTTTT. Protein: CASGDLRQGDTGELFF. Complete variable domain (other parts from reference TRBV12-5 and TRBJ2-2): DARVTQTPRHKVTEMGQEVTMRCQPILGHNTVFWYRQTMMQGLELLAYFRNRAPLDDSGMPKDRFSAEMPDATLATLKIQPSEPRDSAVYFCASGDLRQGDTGELFFGEGSRLTVL.

V gene TRBV4-1 combines with J gene TRBJ2-1; 10 bases match TRBD1. This CDR3 comprises 15 residues. Trimming removed 0 bases from V and 12 bases from J; junction bases left unmatched: 8. CDR1 and CDR2 from the germline V gene are MGHRA and YSYEKL. The CDR3 spells CASSQEGIGTGVQFF. CDR3 bases: TGCGCCAGCAGCCAAGAGGGAATCGGGACAGGGGTGCAGTTCTTC.

The chain has TRBV7-8 and TRBJ1-2, with 11 bases matching TRBD1. Germline V gene lookup returns CDR1 SGHVS and CDR2 FQNEAQ. Trimming removed 3 bases from V and 7 bases from J; junction bases left unmatched: 10. The CDR3 is 16 residues long. The CDR3 DNA reads as TGTGCCAGCAGCTTTCAAGGACAGGGGGCTTTAGGTGGCTACACCTTC. Translated, it gives CASSFQGQGALGGYTF.

V and J are TRBV5-8 and TRBJ1-2; the D is unclear. Between the trimmed V and J ends, which lost 0 bases and 4 bases, there was a span of 10 bases. The CDR3 consists of 14 residues. Germline V CDR1 and CDR2: SGHTS, YDEGEE. CDR3 nucleotides: TGTGCCAGCAGCTTGGCTTCTAGAAGCTATGGCTACACCTTC. It encodes CASSLASRSYGYTF.

This clone was recorded only once. The chain employs TRBV11-2 and TRBJ1-2; no definite D call. The CDR3 loop spans 15 amino acids. Germline CDR1 SGHAT, CDR2 FQNNGV. Deletions cut 1 base from V and 9 bases from J, with 18 bases between. Here the CDR3 DNA reads TGTGCCAGCAGCTTAGGTCGGTACCCCAACTCCCGCTACACCTTC. The encoded protein is CASSLGRYPNSRYTF.

This chain joins TRBV2 and TRBJ2-7; D may be TRBD1 (5 bases). V lost 8 bases, J lost 3 bases, and 20 bases lay in between. This CDR3 has 15 amino acids. CDR1 is SNHLY and CDR2 is FYNNEI in the germline V gene. The CDR3 here is CASPKGFDTNYEQYF. The CDR3 coding sequence is TGTGCCAGCCCTAAGGGGTTTGACACCAACTACGAGCAGTACTTC. Together with reference TRBV2 and TRBJ2-7, the CDR3 gives the full variable domain: EPEVTQTPSHQVTQMGQEVILRCVPISNHLYFYWYRQILGQKVEFLVSFYNNEISEKSEIFDDQFSVERPDGSNFTLKIRSTKLEDSAMYFCASPKGFDTNYEQYFGPGTRLTVT.

In the case of this clone: One junction end does not reproduce the germline sequence, and a read error may be involved. This chain uses TRBV12-5 with TRBJ2-5; TRBD2 matches at 11 bases. The CDR3 length is 17 residues. The V gene's germline CDR1 is LGHNT and CDR2 FRNRAP. The CDR3: CASGFQLAGESQEAQYF. The CDR3 DNA reads as TGTGCTAGTGGTTTTCAACTAGCGGGGGAAAGCCAAGAGGCCCAGTACTTC.

The rearrangement links TRBV4-1 to TRBJ2-7; D not resolved. V lost 4 bases to trimming and J lost 2 bases, with 9 bases between them. CDR3 size: 13 residues. Germline assignment: CDR1 MGHRA and CDR2 YSYEKL. The CDR3 is CASSPHAPYEQYF. CDR3 sequence (DNA): TGCGCCAGCAGCCCCCATGCCCCCTACGAGCAGTACTTC.

This chain connects TRBV5-1 to TRBJ1-4; 9 bases align to TRBD1. This CDR3 region has 15 residues. The J segment lost 6 bases and the V segment lost 4 bases, leaving 7 bases of the junction unmatched. Germline V gene data show CDR1 as SGHRS and CDR2 as YFSETQ. As DNA, the CDR3 is TGCGCCAGCAGCCTGGAGACAGGGGGGGATGAAAAACTGTTTTTT. This translates into CASSLETGGDEKLFF.

In this sample, this clone turned up a few times. The chain carries TRBV7-9 and TRBJ1-1; D not resolved. The CDR3 length is 12 residues. Germline loops: CDR1 SEHNR, CDR2 FQNEAQ (reference sequence). Trimming took off 1 base at V and 0 bases at J, with 0 bases between the two ends. The DNA for the CDR3 is TGTGCCAGCAGCTTAGTGAACACTGAAGCTTTCTTT. Translating it yields CASSLVNTEAFF.

This clone has only a few counts. V usage is TRBV10-3 and J usage is TRBJ1-6; D gene unclear. CDR1 ENHRY and CDR2 SYGVKD come from the germline V gene. This CDR3 is built from 13 residues. V was clipped by 8 bases and J by 7 bases, with 12 bases between them. DNA of the CDR3: TGTGCCATCGGGTGGGAAATCAATTCACCCCTCCACTTT. Its protein product is CAIGWEINSPLHF.

This clone was found once. For the CDR3, the DNA is TGTGCCAGCAGCTTACAGCGCCCCCCACAAGAGACCCAGTACTTC. It codes for CASSLQRPPQETQYF. This sequence joins TRBV11-2 and TRBJ2-5; D remains unclear. CDR1 is SGHAT, CDR2 FQNNGV, per germline. Deletions cut 2 bases from V and 2 bases from J, with 12 bases between. CDR3 size: 15 residues.

V gene TRBV10-3 combines with J gene TRBJ2-2; the D gene could be TRBD1 or TRBD2 (7 bases each). Germline loops: CDR1 ENHRY, CDR2 SYGVKD. The V end lost 6 bases, the J end lost 0 bases, and 20 bases lay between the germline ends. The CDR3 sequence is 18 residues long. The CDR3 sequence is CAISKRGSGTANTGELFF. The CDR3 DNA follows: TGTGCCATCAGCAAAAGAGGAAGCGGGACAGCGAACACCGGGGAGCTGTTTTTT.